The 16 T cell receptor beta chains given below trace back to one sample, sequenced in a study of T cell responses to AZD1222 COVID-19 vaccine. This table comes from immunoSEQ multiplex PCR, and its TCRdb copy is limited to in-frame clones, with some not included. Here the sample spans around 140,000 clones, about nine tenths being singletons. Sample: peripheral blood, taken on day 0 of AZD1222 vaccination. All receptors come from an adult in good health.

In regard to this clone: An end of the junction differs from the germline gene, which may be a read error. The gene calls are TRBV2 and TRBJ2-7, with TRBD1 identical over 7 bases. The germline V gene encodes CDR1 SNHLY and CDR2 FYNNEI. This CDR3 is 14 amino acids long. CDR3 sequence: CASSVEQGSSEQYF. As DNA, the CDR3 is TGTGCCAGCAGTGTCGAACAGGGGTCCTCCGAGCAGTACTTC.

Comments on this clone: Other DNA sequences from this sample encode an identical CDR3 as well. This chain uses TRBV7-2 with TRBJ2-3; D possibly uses TRBD1 or TRBD2 (6 bases each). From germline, CDR1 is SGHTA and CDR2 FQGNSA. With 0 bases removed from V and 4 bases from J, the gap between germline ends came to 8 bases. The CDR3 has 14 residues. This chain's CDR3 is CASSLAGGADTQYF. CDR3 DNA sequence: TGTGCCAGCAGCTTAGCGGGGGGCGCAGATACGCAGTATTTT.

This chain links TRBV30 with TRBJ1-5; D unclear. Germline CDR1 GTSNPN, CDR2 SVGIG (reference sequence). This CDR3 contains 13 residues. Trimming removed 1 base at V and 6 bases at J, with 10 bases between. The CDR3 sequence is CAWSAGGRQPQHF. CDR3 coding DNA: TGTGCCTGGAGTGCAGGTGGGCGTCAGCCCCAGCATTTT. Variable domain in full (rest from reference TRBV30 and TRBJ1-5): SQTIHQWPATLVQPVGSPLSLECTVEGTSNPNLYWYRQAAGRGLQLLFYSVGIGQISSEVPQNLSASRPQDRQFILSSKKLLLSDSGFYLCAWSAGGRQPQHFGDGTRLSIL.

This chain joins TRBV5-8 and TRBJ2-7, with 8 bases lining up with TRBD2. Germline V lookup: CDR1 SGHTS, CDR2 YDEGEE. J gave up 4 bases and V 6 bases, and 6 bases lay outside the gene matches. The CDR3 extends over 13 amino acids. CDR3 DNA: TGTGCCAGCATCACGGGGGGGAGATACGAGCAGTACTTC. As protein: CASITGGRYEQYF.

V is TRBV3-1 (or the pseudogene TRBV3-2) and J is TRBJ2-1; D is tentatively TRBD1 or TRBD2 (6 bases each). The V and J ends lost 2 bases and 7 bases respectively, with 12 bases between them. This CDR3 is built from 14 residues. CDR1 LGHDT and CDR2 YNNKEL come from the germline V gene (reference sequence). CDR3 sequence reads: CASSQSGGRNEQFF. The CDR3 bases are TGTGCCAGCAGCCAATCCGGGGGCCGTAATGAGCAGTTCTTC.

The chain couples TRBV6-5 to TRBJ2-7; 7 nucleotides agree with TRBD1. The CDR3 covers 15 residues. Trimming took 5 bases from V and 3 from J; bases not matched to a gene: 10. In germline, CDR1 is MNHEY, CDR2 SVGAGI. CDR3 in DNA: TGTGCCAGCAGTCAGTACACAGGGGCCAACTACGAGCAGTACTTC. It encodes CASSQYTGANYEQYF.

The rearrangement links TRBV10-2 to TRBJ2-7; the match to TRBD2 covers 15 bases. The CDR3 is 17 residues long. Unmatched junction bases numbered 11, after V lost 7 bases and J lost 4 bases. Germline V gene sequence: CDR1 WSHSY, CDR2 SAAADI. The CDR3 bases are TGCGCCAGCACCCCGGGACTAGCGGGGGGTCCGGGATACGAGCAGTACTTC. This sequence encodes CASTPGLAGGPGYEQYF.

J is TRBJ2-1 and V is TRBV3-1 (or the pseudogene TRBV3-2), with 7 positions matching TRBD1. Trimming at V came to 2 bases and at J to 8 bases, leaving 6 bases not matched to a gene. The CDR3 is 14 residues long. The V gene's germline CDR1 is LGHDT and CDR2 YNNKEL (reference sequence). CDR3 sequence reads: CASSQNRGFDEQFF. The CDR3 nucleotides read TGTGCCAGCAGCCAAAACAGGGGTTTCGATGAGCAGTTCTTC.

The rearrangement uses TRBV20-1 and TRBJ2-3; D gene uncertain. CDR3 size: 11 residues. Germline CDR1 is DFQATT and CDR2 is SNEGSKA (reference sequence). The CDR3 reads CGLISTDTQYF. CDR3 DNA: TGCGGCCTAATTAGCACAGATACGCAGTATTTT.

The chain has TRBV18 and TRBJ2-2; D remains ambiguous. V gave up 1 base and J gave up 8 bases, with 2 bases separating them. This CDR3 spans 11 amino acids. In germline, CDR1 is KGHSH, CDR2 LQKENI. CDR3 coding DNA: TGTGCCAGCTCACCACAAGGGGAGCTGTTTTTT. This translates into CASSPQGELFF.

The V and J genes are TRBV18 and TRBJ2-7; the match to TRBD1 covers 12 bases. Losses at the gene ends were 2 bases for V and 7 bases for J; bases not matched to a gene: 3. There are 14 residues in the CDR3. Per germline, CDR1 KGHSH and CDR2 LQKENI. CDR3 region: CASSPGTGGFEQYF. CDR3 in DNA: TGTGCCAGCTCACCAGGGACAGGGGGCTTTGAGCAGTACTTC.

The rearrangement joins TRBV18 to TRBJ1-1, with 7 bases fitting TRBD1. The CDR3 contains 15 residues. V was clipped by 2 bases and J by 6 bases; unmatched bases: 9. Germline lookup yields CDR1 KGHSH and CDR2 LQKENI. The CDR3 here is CASSPWQEGTAEAFF. The CDR3 DNA is TGTGCCAGCTCACCATGGCAGGAGGGGACAGCTGAAGCTTTCTTT.

The CDR3 here is CASSLLGGTENYGYTF. The CDR3 nucleotides read TGTGCCAGCAGTTTATTAGGGGGGACAGAAAACTATGGCTACACCTTC. This chain links TRBV27 with TRBJ1-2, with TRBD1 identical over 7 bases. The CDR3 is made up of 16 amino acids. V lost 1 base to trimming and J lost 2 bases; unmatched junction nucleotides: 7. Germline lookup yields CDR1 MNHEY and CDR2 SMNVEV (reference sequence).

The chain combines TRBV6-2 or TRBV6-3 with TRBJ2-7, with 8 bases matching TRBD1. With V trimmed by 6 bases and J by 3 bases, 7 bases remained unmatched. This CDR3 has 14 amino acids. CDR1 and CDR2 (germline): MNHEY, SVGEGT. This chain's CDR3 is CASSDTGGSYEQYF. CDR3 nucleotides: TGTGCCAGCAGCGATACAGGGGGAAGCTACGAGCAGTACTTC.

The rearrangement joins TRBV28 to TRBJ1-2, with 7 bases identical to TRBD1. CDR1 and CDR2 (germline): MDHEN, SYDVKM. The CDR3 extends over 16 amino acids. V lost 4 bases to trimming and J lost 0 bases; unmatched junction nucleotides: 8. CDR3 coding DNA: TGTGCCAGCAGTTCAACAGGGGCTCCAGCTAACTATGGCTACACCTTC. Translating it yields CASSSTGAPANYGYTF.

The chain is built from TRBV7-9 and TRBJ1-2; 7 nucleotides match TRBD1. Germline-derived CDR1 and CDR2 are SEHNR and FQNEAQ (reference sequence). V was pared by 1 base and J by 2 bases, with 4 bases of the junction left unmatched. CDR3 length equals 15 residues. The CDR3 sequence: CASSLVPGQNYGYTF. The CDR3 DNA is TGTGCCAGCAGCTTAGTCCCGGGACAGAACTATGGCTACACCTTC.